The 7 T cell receptor beta chains listed next were all sequenced from one sample in a study of early T cells in non-severe SARS-CoV-2 infection listed by TCRdb under 2021. Library prep was done by 5' RACE. The run used a NextSeq 500. TCRdb reanalyzed the raw reads on its own, using fastp at Q25 for trimming and MiXCR for clone calling, and kept in-frame beta chains. One record per CDR3 amino acid sequence lists the most common genes and DNA. The sample yields over 75,000 distinct CDR3 sequences; about 16% were counted once. The top ten hold 5.5% of the sample. The sequenced sample was whole blood. These receptor sequences come from an adult who was a healthcare worker with PCR-confirmed SARS-CoV-2 infection or an uninfected control (not recorded which).

The sample holds a few counts of this clonotype. The chain employs TRBV12-3 or TRBV12-4 and TRBJ2-1; 8 bases are a match to TRBD2. Trimming removed 4 bases from V and 3 bases from J; junction bases left unmatched: 8. The CDR3 spans 16 residues. CDR3 in amino acids: CASSSWRLAGYNEQFF. DNA of the CDR3: TGTGCCAGCAGTTCTTGGCGGCTAGCGGGCTACAATGAGCAGTTCTTC.

This clonotype was recorded at least ten times. The rearrangement joins TRBV5-1 to TRBJ2-5; D assignment may be TRBD1 or TRBD2 (5 bases each). The CDR3 runs to 17 residues. V lost 4 bases to trimming and J lost 1 base, with 20 bases between them. Germline CDR1 and CDR2: SGHRS and YFSETQ. CDR3 coding DNA: TGCGCCAGCAGCCTAACCTACGGCAGGGACCTCCAAGAGACCCAGTACTTC. This gives the protein CASSLTYGRDLQETQYF. The whole variable domain, filled in from reference TRBV5-1 and TRBJ2-5, reads KAGVTQTPRYLIKTRGQQVTLSCSPISGHRSVSWYQQTPGQGLQFLFEYFSETQRNKGNFPGRFSGRQFSNSRSEMNVSTLELGDSALYLCASSLTYGRDLQETQYFGPGTRLLVL.

The gene calls are TRBV24-1 and TRBJ1-5; D remains ambiguous. Trimming left V 4 bases short and J 7 bases short, with 10 bases between. The CDR3 loop spans 13 amino acids. The germline V gene has CDR1 KGHDR and CDR2 SFDVKD. The CDR3 is CATSDEVPQPQHF. The CDR3 DNA reads TGTGCCACCAGTGACGAGGTTCCACAGCCCCAGCATTTT.

This clonotype turned up a few times. This chain links TRBV6-6 with TRBJ1-6; the D is unclear. Germline CDR1 is MNHNY and CDR2 is SVGAGI (reference sequence). The CDR3 runs to 14 residues. V gave up 6 bases and J gave up 8 bases, with 14 bases separating them. The CDR3 spells CASSHTGNYSPLHF. The DNA for the CDR3 is TGTGCCAGCAGCCACACCGGAAATTATTCACCCCTCCACTTT.

This clonotype has a handful of counts. The chain links TRBV6-5 to TRBJ2-7; 9 bases agree with TRBD1. The CDR3 covers 14 residues. V shed 5 bases and J 6 bases; nucleotides not matched to a gene: 8. From germline, CDR1 is MNHEY and CDR2 SVGAGI. CDR3 protein: CASSTGTGMVEQYF. The CDR3, as DNA: TGTGCCAGCAGTACCGGGACAGGGATGGTCGAGCAGTACTTC.

The sample holds a few counts of this clonotype. The chain has TRBV30 and TRBJ2-1; D might be TRBD1 (6 bases). There are 14 residues in the CDR3. Germline V gene data show CDR1 as GTSNPN and CDR2 as SVGIG (reference sequence). V lost 6 bases and J lost 5, with 17 bases in between. CDR3 nucleotide sequence: TGTGCCTGTTACAGGGACACCTTCGACAATGAGCAGTTCTTC. It is translated as CACYRDTFDNEQFF.

This clonotype appeared many times. The rearrangement uses TRBV6-2 or TRBV6-3 and TRBJ2-2; a possible D gene is TRBD2 (6 bases). The CDR3 is 14 residues long. Germline loops: CDR1 MNHEY, CDR2 SVGEGT. V dropped 2 bases and J dropped 4 bases, with 8 bases sitting between them. CDR3 in DNA: TGTGCCAGCAGTTACGGGAGGCTCACCGGGGAGCTGTTTTTT. Amino acids: CASSYGRLTGELFF.